The next 25 T cell receptor beta chains were all read from a single sample in a study of T cell responses to AZD1222 COVID-19 vaccine. The protocol was immunoSEQ multiplex PCR, while the TCRdb copy is restricted to in-frame clones and leaves out a portion. The sample includes approximately 170,000 clones, approximately 95% seen only once; the top ten take approximately 3.9%. The sample in question was peripheral blood, obtained on day 0 of AZD1222 vaccination. The receptors here all came from an adult in good health.

The chain joins TRBV15 to TRBJ1-5, with D unresolved. Germline CDR1 reads LNHNV; CDR2 reads YYDKDF (reference sequence). This CDR3 comprises 16 residues. The V gene lost 0 bases and the J gene lost 9 bases, with 18 bases spanning the gap. Here the CDR3 reads CATSRDSRTLGLPQHF. As DNA, the CDR3 is TGTGCCACCAGCAGAGATTCTAGGACCTTGGGGTTGCCCCAGCATTTT.

The gene calls are TRBV18 and TRBJ1-3; D is possibly TRBD1 (5 bases). CDR3 length equals 16 residues. Germline CDR1 and CDR2: KGHSH and LQKENI. The germline V and J ends were trimmed by 2 bases and 1 base, with 12 bases remaining between them. The CDR3 DNA is TGTGCCAGCTCACCATGGCAGGGTGATTCTGGAAACACCATATATTTT. Protein product: CASSPWQGDSGNTIYF.

The chain recombines TRBV10-2 with TRBJ1-2; TRBD1 aligns across 7 bases. The CDR3 length is 17 residues. Unmatched junction bases numbered 8, after V lost 0 bases and J lost 1 base. CDR1 and CDR2 (germline): WSHSY, SAAADI. Here the CDR3 reads CASSESTRTGVNYGYTF. CDR3 bases: TGCGCCAGCAGTGAGTCGACTCGTACAGGGGTTAACTATGGCTACACCTTC.

For the CDR3, the DNA is TGTGCCAGCAGCTCCAGTCAGGGGGGGAACACTGAAGCTTTCTTT. Its translation: CASSSSQGGNTEAFF. The chain combines TRBV11-2 with TRBJ1-1; 7 positions agree with TRBD1. Germline CDR1 reads SGHAT; CDR2 reads FQNNGV. CDR3 length: 15 residues. Trimming removed 4 bases from V and 1 base from J; junction bases left unmatched: 6.

The chain combines TRBV6-5 with TRBJ1-1; D call uncertain. The germline V gene encodes CDR1 MNHEY and CDR2 SVGAGI. V lost 8 bases to trimming and J lost 4 bases, with 8 bases between them. The CDR3 totals 11 residues. CDR3 sequence (DNA): TGTGCCAGCCACAGAGGCACTGAAGCTTTCTTT. Translating gives CASHRGTEAFF.

This clone came up once. The chain has TRBV2 and TRBJ2-1, with 7 bases matching TRBD2. The ends lost 7 bases at V and 0 bases at J; junction bases unmatched: 12. The CDR3 has 17 residues. Germline-derived CDR1 and CDR2 are SNHLY and FYNNEI. CDR3 coding DNA: TGTGCCAGCACTCCCGGGGGGAGGCAGAGCTCCTACAATGAGCAGTTCTTC. Translating it yields CASTPGGRQSSYNEQFF.

J is TRBJ2-1 and V is TRBV5-4; 7 bases are a match to TRBD2. The trim removed 1 base at V and 10 bases at J, leaving 5 bases unmatched. The CDR3 is 13 residues long. Per the germline V gene, CDR1 is SGHNT and CDR2 is YYREEE (reference sequence). The CDR3 DNA reads as TGTGCCAGCAGCTTGTGGGAGGGCAGGGAGCAGTTCTTC. Translated, it gives CASSLWEGREQFF.

J is TRBJ2-7 and V is TRBV28, with TRBD1 identical over 11 bases. This CDR3 comprises 14 residues. V shed 3 bases, J shed 2 bases, and the junction held 0 bases outside the gene matches. Germline V gives CDR1 MDHEN, CDR2 SYDVKM. CDR3 sequence (DNA): TGTGCCAGCAGTTTGGGACAGGGGGCCTACGAGCAGTACTTC. This translates into CASSLGQGAYEQYF.

This chain joins TRBV6-5 and TRBJ1-1; D call uncertain. The CDR3 has 13 amino acids. Trimming took off 5 bases at V and 1 base at J, with 8 bases between the two ends. Looked up from germline, CDR1 is MNHEY and CDR2 is SVGAGI. CDR3 loop: CASSPTKNTEAFF. The CDR3 DNA is TGTGCCAGCAGTCCAACAAAGAACACTGAAGCTTTCTTT.

The chain joins TRBV5-6 to TRBJ1-1; 7 bases agree with TRBD1. Per the germline V gene, CDR1 is SGHDT and CDR2 is YYEEEE. CDR3 size: 14 residues. The junction had 3 bases not matched to a gene; V was cut back by 1 base and J by 3 bases. As DNA, the CDR3 is TGTGCCAGCAGCTTGTTTACAGGGGACACTGAAGCTTTCTTT. Translating gives CASSLFTGDTEAFF.

V and J are TRBV5-1 and TRBJ2-1; D is undetermined. The CDR3 runs to 14 residues. In germline, CDR1 is SGHRS, CDR2 YFSETQ. The V gene lost 4 bases and the J gene lost 2 bases, with 10 bases spanning the gap. The chain's CDR3 is CASSLGGAYNEQFF. The CDR3 bases are TGCGCCAGCAGCCTCGGTGGGGCCTACAATGAGCAGTTCTTC.

V and J are TRBV27 and TRBJ1-1, with D perhaps matching TRBD1 (5 bases). Trimming cost V 1 base and J 1 base, with 10 bases left between them. Germline V gene lookup returns CDR1 MNHEY and CDR2 SMNVEV (reference sequence). CDR3 length equals 15 residues. In nucleotides, the CDR3 is TGTGCCAGCAGTTTATGGGGGGGGTCGAACACTGAAGCTTTCTTT. Amino acid sequence: CASSLWGGSNTEAFF.

The chain links TRBV6-5 to TRBJ2-1, with D unclear. CDR3 size: 12 residues. Per the germline V gene, CDR1 is MNHEY and CDR2 is SVGAGI. V gave up 5 bases and J gave up 15 bases, with 17 bases separating them. The CDR3 nucleotides are TGTGCCAGCAGTCGAATGTCCGCCGGGTGGTTCTTC. It yields the protein CASSRMSAGWFF.

The rearrangement joins TRBV7-9 to TRBJ2-5; either TRBD1 or TRBD2 may fit D (7 bases each). The CDR3 runs to 15 residues. V was clipped by 4 bases and J by 3 bases, with 15 bases between them. From germline, CDR1 is SEHNR and CDR2 FQNEAQ (reference sequence). The CDR3 DNA sequence: TGTGCCAGCAGCTCCAGCGGGACAGCGAAAGAGACCCAGTACTTC. Its protein product is CASSSSGTAKETQYF.

Turning to this clone: At one end the junction does not follow the germline gene, possibly because of a read error. The chain carries TRBV12-3 or TRBV12-4 and TRBJ2-5; 7 bases line up with TRBD1. This CDR3 spans 13 amino acids. The CDR3 nucleotides read TGTGCCAGCCGTTTCGGGACAGCCGAGACCCAGTACTTC. It yields the protein CASRFGTAETQYF.

The chain uses TRBV5-4 and TRBJ2-1, with 7 bases aligning to TRBD2. With 4 bases clipped from V and 7 bases from J, the junction kept 8 bases outside the gene matches. The CDR3 totals 14 residues. Germline loops: CDR1 SGHNT, CDR2 YYREEE (reference sequence). As DNA, the CDR3 is TGTGCCAGCAGCAGGACTAGTAATTTAAATGAGCAGTTCTTC. Encoded protein: CASSRTSNLNEQFF.

Remarks on this clone: The junction and the germline gene differ at one end; a read error may be behind it. The chain is built from TRBV15 and TRBJ1-1; the D is unclear. The length of the CDR3 is 13 residues. CDR1 is LNHNV and CDR2 is YYDKDF in the germline V gene (reference sequence). This CDR3 reads CATSRYSPPEAFF. In nucleotides, the CDR3 is TGTGCCACCAGCAGGTACAGTCCTCCTGAGGCTTTCTTT.

The chain links TRBV2 to TRBJ2-5; 11 nucleotides align to TRBD2. Germline V gives CDR1 SNHLY, CDR2 FYNNEI. V shed 5 bases, J shed 5 bases, and the junction held 10 bases outside the gene matches. This CDR3 is built from 16 residues. DNA of the CDR3: TGTGCCAGCAGTTGGAGACTAGCGGGGCGAGCGGAGACCCAGTACTTC. This sequence encodes CASSWRLAGRAETQYF.

This clone was seen only once. The rearrangement links TRBV30 to TRBJ1-1; D is possibly TRBD1 (5 bases). This CDR3 spans 13 amino acids. Per the germline V gene, CDR1 is GTSNPN and CDR2 is SVGIG (reference sequence). Trimming took off 7 bases at V and 1 base at J, with 13 bases between the two ends. In DNA, the CDR3 is TGTGCCTTTTTCAGGGTACCGAACACTGAAGCTTTCTTT. This gives the protein CAFFRVPNTEAFF. Using reference TRBV30 and TRBJ1-1 for the parts outside the CDR3, the full variable domain is SQTIHQWPATLVQPVGSPLSLECTVEGTSNPNLYWYRQAAGRGLQLLFYSVGIGQISSEVPQNLSASRPQDRQFILSSKKLLLSDSGFYLCAFFRVPNTEAFFGQGTRLTVV.

J is TRBJ1-5 and V is TRBV5-8, with a possible D match to TRBD1 (6 bases). Germline lookup yields CDR1 SGHTS and CDR2 YDEGEE. The CDR3 runs to 16 residues. Trimming removed 2 bases at V and 2 bases at J, with 14 bases between. CDR3 nucleotide sequence: TGTGCCAGCAGCTTCCTACAGGGTCGGGGCAATCAGCCCCAGCATTTT. It yields the protein CASSFLQGRGNQPQHF.

This rearrangement joins TRBV10-2 to TRBJ2-5; 7 bases align to TRBD1. This CDR3 region has 15 residues. Looked up from germline, CDR1 is WSHSY and CDR2 is SAAADI. V was clipped by 2 bases and J by 1 base; unmatched bases: 4. CDR3 loop: CASSEPGQVQETQYF. In DNA form, the CDR3 reads TGCGCCAGCAGTGAGCCAGGACAGGTCCAAGAGACCCAGTACTTC.

The chain carries TRBV5-4 and TRBJ2-1; 10 positions agree with TRBD2. CDR3 length: 15 amino acids. The V gene's germline CDR1 is SGHNT and CDR2 YYREEE (reference sequence). Trimming cost V 4 bases and J 7 bases; bases outside gene matches: 8. For the CDR3, the DNA is TGTGCCAGCAGCCTCCTCCGGGGACTAGCGAATGAGCAGTTCTTC. Its protein is CASSLLRGLANEQFF.

The rearrangement links TRBV5-1 to TRBJ1-6; no definite D call. Germline assignment: CDR1 SGHRS and CDR2 YFSETQ. V gave up 2 bases and J gave up 0 bases, with 12 bases separating them. There are 17 residues in the CDR3. The CDR3 is CASSFGPVSSYNSPLHF. The CDR3 bases are TGCGCCAGCAGCTTCGGTCCAGTGAGCTCCTATAATTCACCCCTCCACTTT.

This clone was picked up a small number of times. This chain uses TRBV5-4 with TRBJ1-2, with 11 nucleotides matching TRBD1. CDR1 and CDR2 (germline): SGHNT, YYREEE (reference sequence). This CDR3 is 15 amino acids long. Unmatched junction bases numbered 6, after V lost 4 bases and J lost 4 bases. CDR3 residues: CASSPGQGAGYGYTF. As DNA, the CDR3 is TGTGCCAGCAGCCCCGGACAGGGGGCCGGCTATGGCTACACCTTC.

V and J are TRBV19 and TRBJ2-1; 8 bases are shared with TRBD1. Trimming removed 5 bases from V and 4 bases from J; junction bases left unmatched: 10. Germline assignment: CDR1 LNHDA and CDR2 SQIVND (reference sequence). The CDR3 contains 16 residues. The CDR3 protein is CASSWVGDRTYNEQFF. The DNA of the CDR3 is TGTGCCAGTAGTTGGGTGGGGGACAGGACGTACAATGAGCAGTTCTTC.